This T cell receptor (beta chain) was sequenced in a study of shared clonotypes between healthy human individuals. General observations from the study: Shared clonotypes: 4.5% to 5% naive CD4, around 3.7% naive CD8, 2.3% memory CD4, roughly 0.4% memory CD8.

Data came from immunoSEQ multiplex PCR; TCRdb stores just in-frame clones and leaves some out. This sample yields approximately 2.3 million clones, of which approximately 95% are seen a single time; approximately 0.4% belongs to the top ten. As regards this clone: The antigen is not known.

The clonotype comes from a young man in good health. Some clones in this sample may be carry-over from other donors' samples. The sequenced sample consisted of naive CD4+ T cells from PBMCs. Subset defined: CD45RA+ positively selected.

CDR3 in amino acids: CAWRQLGSNQPQHF. CDR3 coding DNA: TGTGCCTGGAGGCAACTGGGTAGCAATCAGCCCCAGCATTTT. The J gene is TRBJ1-5, the V gene TRBV30; no clear D gene. Germline CDR1 and CDR2: GTSNPN and SVGIG (reference sequence). The CDR3 length is 14 residues. The germline V and J ends were trimmed by 3 bases and 0 bases, with 9 bases remaining between them.